The 30 T cell receptor beta chains below all came from one sample that was sequenced in a study of CD8+ T cells in alopecia areata. Once RNA had been extracted, it was reverse transcribed into cDNA to act as the sequencing template. The protocol was immunoSEQ multiplex PCR, while the TCRdb copy is restricted to in-frame clones and leaves out a portion. The table has approximately 140,000 clones, around four fifths seen once. The treatment is: oral pan-JAK inhibitor, 5-10 mg twice daily. The sample in question was CD8+ T cells sorted from blood, obtained at week 4, from a patient treated with tofacitinib. These receptors were taken from a human donor with alopecia areata.

The CDR3, as DNA: TGTGCCAGCACCTCAGCAGGGGACGAGCAGTACTTC. Protein: CASTSAGDEQYF. This chain uses TRBV6-5 with TRBJ2-7, with D possibly matching TRBD1 (6 bases). The CDR3 extends over 12 amino acids. V lost 7 bases and J lost 5, with 12 bases in between. Germline V gene lookup returns CDR1 MNHEY and CDR2 SVGAGI.

This chain uses TRBV6-5 with TRBJ2-3; the D call may be TRBD1 or TRBD2 (6 bases each). Germline V lookup: CDR1 MNHEY, CDR2 SVGAGI. The CDR3 has 16 amino acids. Trimming shortened V by 1 base and J by 1 base, and 12 bases separated the two germline ends. CDR3 bases: TGTGCCAGCAGTTACTGGGGGGCCGCCGGCACAGATACGCAGTATTTT. This translates into CASSYWGAAGTDTQYF.

Notes on this clone: The same CDR3 arises from other DNA sequences in this sample as well. The V gene is TRBV27, the J gene TRBJ1-5; the D is unclear. From germline, CDR1 is MNHEY and CDR2 SMNVEV (reference sequence). This CDR3 region has 13 residues. V was clipped by 4 bases and J by 0 bases, with 4 bases between them. The CDR3 here is CASSYYSNQPQHF. The CDR3, as DNA: TGTGCCAGCAGTTACTATAGCAATCAGCCCCAGCATTTT.

The chain carries TRBV4-1 and TRBJ1-1, with a possible D match to TRBD1 (5 bases). Germline V gives CDR1 MGHRA, CDR2 YSYEKL. V lost 0 bases to trimming and J lost 5 bases, with 10 bases between them. The CDR3 extends over 14 amino acids. The CDR3 nucleotides are TGCGCCAGCAGCCAAGAGGGGGAGGGGACTGAAGCTTTCTTT. Its translation: CASSQEGEGTEAFF.

This clone was counted a single time. The chain uses TRBV7-9 and TRBJ2-1; the D gene could be TRBD1 or TRBD2 (5 bases each). Germline lookup yields CDR1 SEHNR and CDR2 FQNEAQ (reference sequence). This CDR3 is built from 14 residues. Trimming stripped 5 bases from V and 4 bases from J, with 12 bases between. The CDR3 is CASSLSGPYNEQFF. Here the CDR3 DNA reads TGTGCCAGCAGCCTCTCGGGACCATACAATGAGCAGTTCTTC.

This clone was counted a single time. This sequence joins TRBV15 and TRBJ2-7; D may be TRBD1 (6 bases). Germline V gene lookup returns CDR1 LNHNV and CDR2 YYDKDF (reference sequence). The V end was cut by 5 bases, the J end by 2 bases, with 10 bases between. The CDR3 sequence is 13 residues long. CDR3 DNA: TGTGCCACCAGCCCCCGACAGGCCTACGAGCAGTACTTC. This translates into CATSPRQAYEQYF.

The V gene is TRBV9, the J gene TRBJ2-1; 10 nucleotides line up with TRBD2. The germline CDR1 and CDR2 sequences are SGDLS and YYNGEE. This CDR3 is 16 amino acids long. V was pared by 4 bases and J by 3 bases, with 7 bases of the junction left unmatched. CDR3 region: CASSPWTSGLYNEQFF. The CDR3 DNA reads as TGTGCCAGCAGCCCATGGACTAGCGGACTCTACAATGAGCAGTTCTTC.

The V and J genes are TRBV5-8 and TRBJ2-6; tentatively, D is TRBD1 (7 bases). V was pared by 5 bases and J by 2 bases, with 11 bases between. Germline lookup yields CDR1 SGHTS and CDR2 YDEGEE. This CDR3 contains 15 residues. DNA of the CDR3: TGTGCCAGCAGAGGCAGGGGGGCTGGGGCCAACGTCCTGACTTTC. Translated: CASRGRGAGANVLTF.

This chain connects TRBV5-6 to TRBJ2-7; 7 bases map to TRBD1. V dropped 4 bases and J dropped 12; count of bases not matched to a gene: 13. The germline V gene encodes CDR1 SGHDT and CDR2 YYEEEE. This CDR3 region has 13 residues. CDR3 sequence (DNA): TGTGCCAGCAGCCCGGTAGGGCAGGGGGTTCGGTACTTC. Translation gives CASSPVGQGVRYF.

The V gene is TRBV7-9, the J gene TRBJ2-7, with 8 bases aligning to TRBD1. V was pared by 1 base and J by 13 bases, with 6 bases of the junction left unmatched. Germline CDR1 and CDR2: SEHNR and FQNEAQ (reference sequence). The CDR3 runs to 12 residues. CDR3 DNA: TGTGCCAGCAGCTTAGTCGGGGCAGGGGGCTACTTC. This encodes CASSLVGAGGYF.

The rearrangement links TRBV6-5 to TRBJ2-7; TRBD1 agrees at 7 bases. Losses at the gene ends were 7 bases for V and 6 bases for J; bases not matched to a gene: 12. This CDR3 is built from 14 residues. Germline CDR1 MNHEY, CDR2 SVGAGI. The CDR3 protein is CASTQPGDSFEQYF. Written as DNA, the CDR3 is TGTGCCAGCACCCAACCTGGGGACAGCTTCGAGCAGTACTTC.

J is TRBJ2-7 and V is TRBV7-9; the D is unclear. The germline CDR1 and CDR2 sequences are SEHNR and FQNEAQ (reference sequence). The CDR3 has 14 amino acids. Trimming took 5 bases from V and 0 from J, leaving 11 bases between them. The CDR3 region is CASSPSTGSYEQYF. CDR3 nucleotides: TGTGCCAGCAGCCCCAGCACGGGCTCCTACGAGCAGTACTTC.

The chain carries TRBV29-1 and TRBJ2-5; D is perhaps TRBD1 (6 bases). There are 14 residues in the CDR3. Trimming shortened V by 4 bases and J by 1 base, and 13 bases separated the two germline ends. The germline CDR1 and CDR2 sequences are SQVTM and ANQGSEA. The CDR3 here is CSVVSDSIQETQYF. The CDR3 region has the DNA TGCAGCGTTGTATCGGACAGTATCCAAGAGACCCAGTACTTC.

The chain combines TRBV12-5 with TRBJ1-1, with D possibly matching TRBD1 (5 bases). The V end lost 6 bases, the J end lost 1 base, and 9 bases lay between the germline ends. Germline V gene sequence: CDR1 LGHNT, CDR2 FRNRAP. The CDR3 contains 13 residues. The CDR3 coding sequence is TGTGCTAGTGGCCTGCAGGGGAACACTGAAGCTTTCTTT. Its translation: CASGLQGNTEAFF.

The chain links TRBV4-2 to TRBJ2-1, with 13 bases lining up with TRBD2. CDR3 length: 17 residues. The V segment lost 3 bases and the J segment 9 bases; nucleotides outside the gene matches: 11. The germline CDR1 and CDR2 sequences are LGHNA and YNFKEQ. In nucleotides, the CDR3 is TGTGCCAGCAGCCAGGCGAAGTGGACTAGCGGGGGAAGTGAGCAGTTCTTC. Translated: CASSQAKWTSGGSEQFF.

The table lists this clone with a count of one. The rearrangement uses TRBV7-6 and TRBJ1-3; tentatively, D is TRBD1 (5 bases). Germline V gene sequence: CDR1 SGHVS, CDR2 FNYEAQ. This CDR3 is built from 18 residues. The V end was cut by 1 base, the J end by 1 base, with 17 bases between. The CDR3 sequence is CASSLGRRQGRSGNTIYF. The CDR3, as DNA: TGTGCCAGCAGCTTAGGACGCAGGCAGGGCAGGTCTGGAAACACCATATATTTT.

This clone was detected only once. The chain links TRBV19 to TRBJ1-1; TRBD1 might be the D (5 bases). CDR3 length: 14 residues. Trimming pared 3 bases from V and 2 bases from J, leaving 10 bases between. Germline-derived CDR1 and CDR2 are LNHDA and SQIVND (reference sequence). The CDR3 region is CASSIGGTNTEAFF. CDR3 coding DNA: TGTGCCAGTAGTATCGGGGGTACTAACACTGAAGCTTTCTTT.

This sequence joins TRBV5-6 and TRBJ2-7; 8 bases line up with TRBD1. The length of the CDR3 is 14 residues. With 5 bases clipped from V and 2 bases from J, the junction kept 6 bases outside the gene matches. Germline-derived CDR1 and CDR2 are SGHDT and YYEEEE. CDR3 amino acids: CASSHRDRPYEQYF. The CDR3 DNA reads TGTGCCAGCAGTCACCGGGACAGGCCCTACGAGCAGTACTTC. Using reference TRBV5-6 and TRBJ2-7 for the parts outside the CDR3, the full variable domain is DAGVTQSPTHLIKTRGQQVTLRCSPKSGHDTVSWYQQALGQGPQFIFQYYEEEERQRGNFPDRFSGHQFPNYSSELNVNALLLGDSALYLCASSHRDRPYEQYFGPGTRLTVT.

V usage is TRBV7-9 and J usage is TRBJ2-5; unclear D gene. V lost 5 bases to trimming and J lost 0 bases, with 13 bases between them. This CDR3 spans 15 amino acids. Germline assignment: CDR1 SEHNR and CDR2 FQNEAQ (reference sequence). The CDR3 here is CASSPPASDQETQYF. CDR3 coding DNA: TGTGCCAGCAGCCCCCCGGCGTCTGACCAAGAGACCCAGTACTTC.

In its sample, this clone was seen once. This chain connects TRBV29-1 to TRBJ2-3; unclear D gene. Trimming took off 2 bases at V and 4 bases at J, with 7 bases between the two ends. The CDR3 totals 12 residues. Germline V gene data show CDR1 as SQVTM and CDR2 as ANQGSEA. The CDR3 nucleotides read TGCAGCGTTGAACAGAGCCCAGATACGCAGTATTTT. This encodes CSVEQSPDTQYF.

The chain employs TRBV25-1 and TRBJ2-5; 14 bases align to TRBD2. Germline V gene data show CDR1 as MGHDK and CDR2 as SYGVNS. Unmatched junction bases numbered 4, after V lost 1 base and J lost 3 bases. This CDR3 has 17 residues. The CDR3 protein is CASSEFPGLAGEETQYF. CDR3 DNA sequence: TGTGCCAGCAGTGAATTCCCGGGACTAGCGGGGGAAGAGACCCAGTACTTC.

In its sample, this clone was seen a few times. The genes are TRBV5-1 and TRBJ2-3; 8 bases agree with TRBD1. The CDR3 has 16 residues. Germline lookup yields CDR1 SGHRS and CDR2 YFSETQ. V gave up 4 bases and J gave up 0 bases; unmatched junction bases: 7. CDR3 sequence: CASSMGTGSSTDTQYF. The CDR3 DNA reads as TGCGCCAGCAGCATGGGGACAGGCTCGAGCACAGATACGCAGTATTTT. Full variable domain (remainder filled in from reference TRBV5-1 and TRBJ2-3): KAGVTQTPRYLIKTRGQQVTLSCSPISGHRSVSWYQQTPGQGLQFLFEYFSETQRNKGNFPGRFSGRQFSNSRSEMNVSTLELGDSALYLCASSMGTGSSTDTQYFGPGTRLTVL.

This chain joins TRBV7-9 and TRBJ1-1; 7 positions agree with TRBD1. Trimming cost V 1 base and J 7 bases; bases outside gene matches: 6. This CDR3 is 14 amino acids long. Germline lookup yields CDR1 SEHNR and CDR2 FQNEAQ (reference sequence). The CDR3 sequence: CASSLVSGQHEAFF. CDR3 DNA sequence: TGTGCCAGCAGCTTAGTATCGGGACAGCATGAAGCTTTCTTT. The variable domain in full, completed from reference TRBV7-9 and TRBJ1-1, reads DTGVSQNPRHKITKRGQNVTFRCDPISEHNRLYWYRQTLGQGPEFLTYFQNEAQLEKSRLLSDRFSAERPKGSFSTLEIQRTEQGDSAMYLCASSLVSGQHEAFFGQGTRLTVV.

The chain couples TRBV4-3 to TRBJ2-7, with D unresolved. This CDR3 is 14 amino acids long. The germline gives CDR1 LGHNA, CDR2 YSLEER. Trimming stripped 0 bases from V and 0 bases from J, with 6 bases between. In DNA form, the CDR3 reads TGCGCCAGCAGCCAAGAGGCCAGCTCCTACGAGCAGTACTTC. It specifies CASSQEASSYEQYF.

V and J are TRBV9 and TRBJ2-3, with TRBD2 matching 11 bases. The germline CDR1 and CDR2 sequences are SGDLS and YYNGEE. V dropped 2 bases and J dropped 4; count of bases not matched to a gene: 6. The CDR3 contains 16 residues. The DNA of the CDR3 is TGTGCCAGCAGCGTCGATAGCGGGGGGGCAGCAGATACGCAGTATTTT. As protein: CASSVDSGGAADTQYF.

The V call is TRBV4-1, the J call TRBJ2-3; 7 bases map to TRBD2. CDR1 and CDR2 (germline): MGHRA, YSYEKL. Germline trimming cut 0 bases from V and 5 bases from J; bases unmatched to any gene: 11. The CDR3 extends over 17 amino acids. CDR3 protein: CASSQDAAGEPGDTQYF. Written as DNA, the CDR3 is TGCGCCAGCAGCCAAGATGCGGCGGGGGAGCCAGGAGATACGCAGTATTTT.

The chain is built from TRBV5-4 and TRBJ1-1; D gene uncertain. The V gene lost 5 bases and the J gene lost 4 bases, with 12 bases spanning the gap. The germline V gene encodes CDR1 SGHNT and CDR2 YYREEE (reference sequence). The CDR3 has 13 amino acids. Here the CDR3 reads CASSPRESTEAFF. The CDR3 DNA is TGTGCCAGCAGTCCGCGGGAGAGCACTGAAGCTTTCTTT.

This clone was detected a few times. The chain combines TRBV7-9 with TRBJ2-6; 9 bases line up with TRBD1. This CDR3 is built from 18 residues. Trimming took 3 bases from V and 0 from J; bases not matched to a gene: 6. Looked up from germline, CDR1 is SEHNR and CDR2 is FQNEAQ (reference sequence). In DNA, the CDR3 is TGTGCCAGCAGCTTGTATGACAGGGGGGACTCTGGGGCCAACGTCCTGACTTTC. Its translation is CASSLYDRGDSGANVLTF.

The chain has TRBV19 and TRBJ2-1; D is undetermined. CDR3 length equals 12 residues. Per germline, CDR1 LNHDA and CDR2 SQIVND (reference sequence). Trimming left V 5 bases short and J 3 bases short, with 5 bases between. The CDR3 DNA is TGTGCCAGTAGTGAAGACTACAATGAGCAGTTCTTC. Encoded protein: CASSEDYNEQFF. Full variable domain (missing parts from reference TRBV19 and TRBJ2-1): DGGITQSPKYLFRKEGQNVTLSCEQNLNHDAMYWYRQDPGQGLRLIYYSQIVNDFQKGDIAEGYSVSREKKESFPLTVTSAQKNPTAFYLCASSEDYNEQFFGPGTRLTVL.

This clone was seen only once. The rearrangement joins TRBV6-5 to TRBJ1-6; D gene uncertain. V was pared by 4 bases and J by 0 bases, with 4 bases between. The CDR3 spans 14 residues. Germline V lookup: CDR1 MNHEY, CDR2 SVGAGI. The chain's CDR3 is CASSSSSYNSPLHF. CDR3 nucleotide sequence: TGTGCCAGCAGTTCGAGCTCCTATAATTCACCCCTCCACTTT.